The 21 T cell receptor beta chains below were found in one sample sequenced in a study of PD-L1 blockade in urothelial cancer. Sequencing used immunoSEQ multiplex PCR; TCRdb keeps in-frame clones, though not all of them. The sample has about 45,000 clones, approximately 78% seen once; the top ten hold 13%. Time point specified: peripheral blood 6 weeks after treatment start. The specimen was PBMCs, collected around atezolizumab (anti-PD-L1) treatment. The receptors stem from a man aged 60 to 69 with urothelial cancer.

The rearrangement links TRBV7-2 to TRBJ1-2; D ambiguous. This CDR3 contains 12 residues. The V gene's germline CDR1 is SGHTA and CDR2 FQGNSA. V shed 1 base and J shed 8 bases, with 8 bases lying between them. The CDR3 DNA follows: TGTGCCAGCAGCTTAGGGGCAAGGGGCTACACCTTC. This codes for CASSLGARGYTF.

The rearrangement links TRBV30 to TRBJ1-4; a weak D match, TRBD1 (6 bases). The CDR3 runs to 15 residues. The germline CDR1 and CDR2 sequences are GTSNPN and SVGIG (reference sequence). V was pared by 0 bases and J by 6 bases, with 14 bases between. CDR3 DNA: TGTGCCTGGAGTGTAATGGGACATCGGGATGAAAAACTGTTTTTT. This codes for CAWSVMGHRDEKLFF.

The chain is built from TRBV10-3 and TRBJ2-5, with TRBD1 matching 7 bases. There are 12 residues in the CDR3. The germline gives CDR1 ENHRY, CDR2 SYGVKD. Trimming removed 8 bases from V and 1 base from J; junction bases left unmatched: 1. CDR3 sequence (DNA): TGTGCCATCGGGGACAGCCAAGAGACCCAGTACTTC. It codes for CAIGDSQETQYF.

The genes are TRBV19 and TRBJ2-7; 8 nucleotides line up with TRBD2. The CDR3 contains 14 residues. The germline V gene encodes CDR1 LNHDA and CDR2 SQIVND (reference sequence). V lost 8 bases and J lost 7; bases outside the gene matches: 13. CDR3 DNA: TGTGCCAGTTCTGGGGCTAGCGGGCTCTGGGAGCAGTACTTC. Translation: CASSGASGLWEQYF.

This clone was counted between two and nine times. Other DNA sequences in the same sample also yield this CDR3. This sequence joins TRBV5-1 and TRBJ1-3, with TRBD1 identical over 7 bases. Germline V lookup: CDR1 SGHRS, CDR2 YFSETQ. The CDR3 totals 15 residues. Trimming took 3 bases from V and 0 from J; bases not matched to a gene: 3. Written as DNA, the CDR3 is TGCGCCAGCAGCTCCGGGACAGCCTCTGGAAACACCATATATTTT. Translation gives CASSSGTASGNTIYF.

The genes are TRBV5-1 and TRBJ2-3; 10 nucleotides line up with TRBD1. There are 16 residues in the CDR3. V shed 1 base and J 6 bases; nucleotides not matched to a gene: 8. CDR1 is SGHRS, CDR2 YFSETQ, per germline. The CDR3 region is CASSLFRTGGPDTQYF. CDR3 sequence (DNA): TGCGCCAGCAGCTTGTTCCGGACAGGGGGTCCGGATACGCAGTATTTT. The whole variable domain, remainder taken from reference TRBV5-1 and TRBJ2-3, is KAGVTQTPRYLIKTRGQQVTLSCSPISGHRSVSWYQQTPGQGLQFLFEYFSETQRNKGNFPGRFSGRQFSNSRSEMNVSTLELGDSALYLCASSLFRTGGPDTQYFGPGTRLTVL.

In its sample, this clone was seen once. The chain links TRBV19 to TRBJ2-3, with 7 bases lining up with TRBD2. This CDR3 is 16 amino acids long. V was clipped by 7 bases and J by 5 bases; unmatched bases: 15. Germline CDR1 reads LNHDA; CDR2 reads SQIVND (reference sequence). The CDR3 bases are TGTGCCAGTACCGCGTCGCTGACTAGCTTCGGAGATACGCAGTATTTT. This sequence encodes CASTASLTSFGDTQYF. Looking up the rest from reference TRBV19 and TRBJ2-3 gives the full variable domain: DGGITQSPKYLFRKEGQNVTLSCEQNLNHDAMYWYRQDPGQGLRLIYYSQIVNDFQKGDIAEGYSVSREKKESFPLTVTSAQKNPTAFYLCASTASLTSFGDTQYFGPGTRLTVL.

This chain uses TRBV6-5 with TRBJ2-5, with 12 nucleotides matching TRBD2. CDR3 length: 15 amino acids. CDR1 is MNHEY, CDR2 SVGAGI, per germline. With 7 bases clipped from V and 4 bases from J, the junction kept 7 bases outside the gene matches. CDR3 residues: CASTRLAGESETQYF. The CDR3 DNA is TGTGCCAGCACGCGACTAGCGGGGGAGTCAGAGACCCAGTACTTC.

The chain has TRBV7-9 and TRBJ2-5; TRBD2 aligns across 10 bases. This CDR3 has 14 amino acids. Germline trimming cut 3 bases from V and 5 bases from J; bases unmatched to any gene: 3. CDR1 is SEHNR and CDR2 is FQNEAQ in the germline V gene (reference sequence). DNA of the CDR3: TGTGCCAGCAGCTTCTTAGCGGGAGGTGAGACCCAGTACTTC. Protein product: CASSFLAGGETQYF.

There are a few counts of this clone. As DNA, the CDR3 is TGTGCCAGCACCCCACTAAGCACGACAGGGGTTAATTCACCCCTCCACTTT. Encoded protein: CASTPLSTTGVNSPLHF. The rearrangement uses TRBV7-9 and TRBJ1-6; 8 nucleotides align to TRBD1. Germline values: CDR1 SEHNR, CDR2 FQNEAQ (reference sequence). J gave up 6 bases and V 7 bases, and 14 bases lay outside the gene matches. There are 17 residues in the CDR3.

As concerns this clone: Other nucleotide sequences from this sample produce the same CDR3. The CDR3 reads CASSIGRDTQYF. CDR3 in DNA: TGTGCCAGTAGTATAGGCCGGGACACACAGTATTTT. This chain uses TRBV19 with TRBJ2-3; a possible D gene is TRBD1 (6 bases). V was pared by 1 base and J by 12 bases, with 11 bases between. This CDR3 region has 12 residues. CDR1 is LNHDA, CDR2 SQIVND, per germline (reference sequence).

V is TRBV5-1 and J is TRBJ1-4, with D tentatively TRBD1 (6 bases). The CDR3 runs to 13 residues. The ends were cut back, 2 bases at V and 5 bases at J, with 7 bases in the middle. The V gene's germline CDR1 is SGHRS and CDR2 YFSETQ. CDR3 in DNA: TGCGCCAGCAGCTTCGGACAGAATGAAAAACTGTTTTTT. Residues: CASSFGQNEKLFF.

Concerning this clone: Other DNA sequences from this sample encode an identical CDR3 as well. The chain carries TRBV5-1 and TRBJ2-5; D is perhaps TRBD1 (6 bases). CDR1 is SGHRS, CDR2 YFSETQ, per germline. The germline V and J ends were trimmed by 0 bases and 1 base, with 10 bases remaining between them. The CDR3 spans 15 residues. CDR3 DNA sequence: TGCGCCAGCAGCTTGGACACAGGGCCCCAAGAGACCCAGTACTTC. It specifies CASSLDTGPQETQYF.

The chain links TRBV15 to TRBJ1-2, with 9 bases lining up with TRBD1. CDR1 is LNHNV and CDR2 is YYDKDF in the germline V gene (reference sequence). The CDR3 contains 16 residues. Trimming cost V 5 bases and J 0 bases; bases outside gene matches: 7. CDR3 region: CATSGTGGSANYGYTF. The CDR3 region has the DNA TGTGCCACCAGCGGAACAGGGGGCTCTGCTAACTATGGCTACACCTTC.

The chain couples TRBV19 to TRBJ1-1; a weak D match, TRBD1 (5 bases). Germline V gene lookup returns CDR1 LNHDA and CDR2 SQIVND (reference sequence). V was clipped by 4 bases and J by 0 bases, with 15 bases between them. The CDR3 sequence is 16 residues long. For the CDR3, the DNA is TGTGCCAGTAGTAGGGGCATAAGGGCTATGAACACTGAAGCTTTCTTT. Amino acids: CASSRGIRAMNTEAFF.

This chain links TRBV10-2 with TRBJ2-5; TRBD1 might be the D (6 bases). With 1 base removed from V and 1 base from J, the gap between germline ends came to 7 bases. Per the germline V gene, CDR1 is WSHSY and CDR2 is SAAADI. There are 14 residues in the CDR3. The CDR3 sequence is CASSEWDTQETQYF. CDR3 DNA sequence: TGCGCCAGCAGTGAGTGGGACACCCAAGAGACCCAGTACTTC.

V is TRBV6-6 and J is TRBJ1-3; 7 bases align to TRBD1. Losses at the gene ends were 6 bases for V and 4 bases for J; bases not matched to a gene: 12. Germline V gene data show CDR1 as MNHNY and CDR2 as SVGAGI (reference sequence). The CDR3 contains 16 residues. The CDR3 DNA is TGTGCCAGCAGACCCCCAGGGACAGAAAAAGGAAACACCATATATTTT. It encodes CASRPPGTEKGNTIYF.

The chain is built from TRBV7-9 and TRBJ2-7; 11 bases are a match to TRBD2. Losses at the gene ends were 2 bases for V and 6 bases for J; bases not matched to a gene: 3. The germline V gene has CDR1 SEHNR and CDR2 FQNEAQ (reference sequence). The CDR3 length is 14 residues. This CDR3 is CASSLSSGGGEQYF. CDR3 bases: TGTGCCAGCAGCTTAAGTAGCGGGGGGGGCGAGCAGTACTTC. The full variable domain, completed using reference TRBV7-9 and TRBJ2-7, is DTGVSQNPRHKITKRGQNVTFRCDPISEHNRLYWYRQTLGQGPEFLTYFQNEAQLEKSRLLSDRFSAERPKGSFSTLEIQRTEQGDSAMYLCASSLSSGGGEQYFGPGTRLTVT.

The chain employs TRBV7-2 and TRBJ2-1; TRBD2 aligns across 14 bases. Per the germline V gene, CDR1 is SGHTA and CDR2 is FQGNSA. The CDR3 runs to 18 residues. The junction had 7 bases not matched to a gene; V was cut back by 1 base and J by 5 bases. The chain's CDR3 is CASSLVPPGLAGDNEQFF. The CDR3 DNA sequence: TGTGCCAGCAGCTTAGTGCCCCCGGGACTAGCGGGAGACAATGAGCAGTTCTTC. Complete variable domain (other parts from reference TRBV7-2 and TRBJ2-1): GAGVSQSPSNKVTEKGKDVELRCDPISGHTALYWYRQSLGQGLEFLIYFQGNSAPDKSGLPSDRFSAERTGGSVSTLTIQRTQQEDSAVYLCASSLVPPGLAGDNEQFFGPGTRLTVL.

The V gene is TRBV4-3, the J gene TRBJ2-7; the match to TRBD1 covers 7 bases. Germline V gene lookup returns CDR1 LGHNA and CDR2 YSLEER. The CDR3 consists of 15 residues. V trimming: 0 bases; J trimming: 3 bases; junction bases outside the gene matches: 5. The CDR3 sequence is CASSQEPDRVYEQYF. Here the CDR3 DNA reads TGCGCCAGCAGCCAAGAGCCCGACAGGGTCTACGAGCAGTACTTC.

CDR3 DNA sequence: TGTGCCATCGGGGGGCGGGACAGCCCGGGGGAGACCCAGTACTTC. This gives the protein CAIGGRDSPGETQYF. The chain recombines TRBV10-3 with TRBJ2-5; D may be TRBD1 (7 bases). Trimming took 8 bases from V and 5 from J, leaving 21 bases between them. Germline V gene sequence: CDR1 ENHRY, CDR2 SYGVKD. This CDR3 region has 15 residues.